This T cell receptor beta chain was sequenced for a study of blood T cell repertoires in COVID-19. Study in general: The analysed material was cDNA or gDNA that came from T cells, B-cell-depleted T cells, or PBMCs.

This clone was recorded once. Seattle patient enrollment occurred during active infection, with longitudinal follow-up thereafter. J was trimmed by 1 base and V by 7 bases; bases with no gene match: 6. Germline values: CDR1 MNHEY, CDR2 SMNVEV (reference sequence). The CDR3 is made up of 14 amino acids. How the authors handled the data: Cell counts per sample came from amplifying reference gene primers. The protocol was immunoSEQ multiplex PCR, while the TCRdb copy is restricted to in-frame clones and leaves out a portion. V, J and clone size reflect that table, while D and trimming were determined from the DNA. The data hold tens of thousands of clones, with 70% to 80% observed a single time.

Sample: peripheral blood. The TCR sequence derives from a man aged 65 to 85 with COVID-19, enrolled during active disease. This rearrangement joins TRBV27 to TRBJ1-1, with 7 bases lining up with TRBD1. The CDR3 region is CASTIGGANTEAFF. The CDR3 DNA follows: TGTGCCAGCACCATAGGGGGCGCGAACACTGAAGCTTTCTTT.